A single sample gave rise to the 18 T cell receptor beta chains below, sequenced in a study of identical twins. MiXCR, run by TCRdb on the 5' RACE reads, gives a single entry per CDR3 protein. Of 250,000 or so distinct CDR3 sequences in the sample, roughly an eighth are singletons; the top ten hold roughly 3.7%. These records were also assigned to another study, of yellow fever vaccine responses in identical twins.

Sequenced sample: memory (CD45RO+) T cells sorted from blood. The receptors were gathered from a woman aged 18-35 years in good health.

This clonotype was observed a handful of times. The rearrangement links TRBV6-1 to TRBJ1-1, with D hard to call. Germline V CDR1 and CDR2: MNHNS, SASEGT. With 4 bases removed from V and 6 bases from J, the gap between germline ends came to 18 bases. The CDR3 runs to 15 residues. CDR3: CASSAEEVGSAEAFF. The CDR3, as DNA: TGTGCCAGCAGTGCGGAGGAGGTCGGCAGCGCTGAAGCTTTCTTT.

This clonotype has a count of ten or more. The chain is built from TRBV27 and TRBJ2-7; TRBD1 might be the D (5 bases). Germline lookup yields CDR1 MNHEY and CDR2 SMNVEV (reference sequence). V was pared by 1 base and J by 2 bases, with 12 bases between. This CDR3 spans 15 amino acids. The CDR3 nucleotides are TGTGCCAGCAGTTTATTAGGGGTAGAAGCCTACGAGCAGTACTTC. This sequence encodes CASSLLGVEAYEQYF.

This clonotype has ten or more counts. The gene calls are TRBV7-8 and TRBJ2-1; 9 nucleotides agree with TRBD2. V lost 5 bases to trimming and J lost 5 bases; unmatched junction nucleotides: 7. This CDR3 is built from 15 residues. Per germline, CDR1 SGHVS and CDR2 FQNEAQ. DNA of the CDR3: TGTGCCAGCAGCCCATTGACTAGCGGTAACAATGAGCAGTTCTTC. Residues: CASSPLTSGNNEQFF.

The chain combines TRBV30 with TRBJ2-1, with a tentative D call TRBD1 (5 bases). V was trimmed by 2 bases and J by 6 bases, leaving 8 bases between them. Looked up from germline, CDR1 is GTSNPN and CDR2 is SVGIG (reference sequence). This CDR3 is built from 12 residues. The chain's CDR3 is CAWSSRGNEQFF. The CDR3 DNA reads TGTGCCTGGAGTTCTAGGGGCAATGAGCAGTTCTTC.

CDR3 nucleotide sequence: TGTGCCAGCAGCCACCCGACGACAGGCAAGTACAATGAGCAGTTCTTC. Protein: CASSHPTTGKYNEQFF. The chain combines TRBV14 with TRBJ2-1, with D perhaps matching TRBD1 (6 bases). V was clipped by 3 bases and J by 4 bases, with 16 bases between them. Per the germline V gene, CDR1 is SGHDN and CDR2 is FVKESK. The CDR3 totals 16 residues.

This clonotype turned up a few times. The CDR3 DNA follows: TGTGCCAGCAGCTCGGGACCCCGAAACACCGGGGAGCTGTTTTTT. Encoded protein: CASSSGPRNTGELFF. The chain has TRBV7-6 and TRBJ2-2; D tentatively reads TRBD1 or TRBD2 (5 bases each). This CDR3 has 15 amino acids. Germline CDR1 reads SGHVS; CDR2 reads FNYEAQ. V gave up 4 bases and J gave up 2 bases, with 11 bases separating them.

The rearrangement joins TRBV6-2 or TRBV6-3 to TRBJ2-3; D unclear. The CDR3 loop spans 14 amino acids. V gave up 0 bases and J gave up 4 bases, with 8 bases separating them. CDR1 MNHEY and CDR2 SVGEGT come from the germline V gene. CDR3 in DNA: TGTGCCAGCAGTTACTCTGGACCCGCAGATACGCAGTATTTT. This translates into CASSYSGPADTQYF.

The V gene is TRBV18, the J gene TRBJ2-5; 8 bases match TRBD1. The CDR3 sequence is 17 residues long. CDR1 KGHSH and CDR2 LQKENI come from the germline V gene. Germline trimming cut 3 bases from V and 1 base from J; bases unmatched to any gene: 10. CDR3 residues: CASSPGQGKGVQETQYF. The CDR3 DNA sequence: TGTGCCAGCTCACCCGGACAGGGAAAGGGGGTCCAAGAGACCCAGTACTTC.

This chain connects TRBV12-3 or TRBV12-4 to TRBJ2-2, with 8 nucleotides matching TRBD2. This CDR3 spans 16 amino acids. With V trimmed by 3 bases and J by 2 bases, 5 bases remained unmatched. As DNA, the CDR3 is TGTGCCAGCAGTTTTAACAGCGGGAGAAACACCGGGGAGCTGTTTTTT. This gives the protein CASSFNSGRNTGELFF.

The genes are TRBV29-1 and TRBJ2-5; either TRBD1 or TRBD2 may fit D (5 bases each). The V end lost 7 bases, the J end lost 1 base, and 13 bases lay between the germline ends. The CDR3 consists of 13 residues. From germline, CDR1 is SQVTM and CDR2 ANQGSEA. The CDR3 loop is CSGNRGRQETQYF. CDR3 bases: TGCAGCGGTAACCGGGGCCGCCAAGAGACCCAGTACTTC.

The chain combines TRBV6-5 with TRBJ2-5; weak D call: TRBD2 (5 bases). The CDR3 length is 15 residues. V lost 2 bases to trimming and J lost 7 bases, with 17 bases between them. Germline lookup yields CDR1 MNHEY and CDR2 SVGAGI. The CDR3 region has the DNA TGTGCCAGCAGTTACCGCCCGCGGGCGCCGGGGACCCAGTACTTC. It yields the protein CASSYRPRAPGTQYF.

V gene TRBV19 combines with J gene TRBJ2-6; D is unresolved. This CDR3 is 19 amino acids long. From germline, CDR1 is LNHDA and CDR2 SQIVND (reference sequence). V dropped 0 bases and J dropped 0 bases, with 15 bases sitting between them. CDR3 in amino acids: CASSIDLGFASSGANVLTF. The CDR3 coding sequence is TGTGCCAGTAGTATAGATCTGGGCTTCGCAAGCTCTGGGGCCAACGTCCTGACTTTC.

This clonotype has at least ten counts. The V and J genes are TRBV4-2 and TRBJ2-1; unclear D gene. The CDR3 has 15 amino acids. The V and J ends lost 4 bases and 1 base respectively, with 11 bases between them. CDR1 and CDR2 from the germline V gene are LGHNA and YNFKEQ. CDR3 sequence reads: CASSPRVGSYNEQFF. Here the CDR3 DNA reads TGTGCCAGCAGCCCCCGGGTAGGGTCCTACAATGAGCAGTTCTTC.

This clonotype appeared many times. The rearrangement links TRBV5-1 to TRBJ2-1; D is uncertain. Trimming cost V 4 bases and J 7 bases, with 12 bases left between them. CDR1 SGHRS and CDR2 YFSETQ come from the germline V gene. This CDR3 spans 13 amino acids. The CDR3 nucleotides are TGCGCCAGCAGCGAAGGGTCGTTGAATGAGCAGTTCTTC. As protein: CASSEGSLNEQFF.

The CDR3 spells CASKIGVSSYNEQFF. The CDR3 region has the DNA TGTGCCAGTAAAATCGGGGTAAGCTCCTACAATGAGCAGTTCTTC. The V call is TRBV19, the J call TRBJ2-1; the D gene is possibly TRBD2 (5 bases). Trimming took 7 bases from V and 0 from J, leaving 13 bases between them. This CDR3 spans 15 amino acids. In germline, CDR1 is LNHDA, CDR2 SQIVND (reference sequence).

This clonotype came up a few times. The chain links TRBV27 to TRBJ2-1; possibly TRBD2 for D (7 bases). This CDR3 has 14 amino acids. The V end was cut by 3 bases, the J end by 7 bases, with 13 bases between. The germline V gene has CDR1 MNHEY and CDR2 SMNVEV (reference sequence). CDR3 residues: CASSFAGAGNEQFF. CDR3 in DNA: TGTGCCAGCAGTTTCGCGGGGGCCGGGAATGAGCAGTTCTTC.

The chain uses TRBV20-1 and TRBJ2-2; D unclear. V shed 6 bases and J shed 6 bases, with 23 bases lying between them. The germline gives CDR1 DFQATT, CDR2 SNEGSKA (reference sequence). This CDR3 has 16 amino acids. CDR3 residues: CSALSAWALQPGELFF. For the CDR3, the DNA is TGCAGTGCCCTTTCGGCTTGGGCCCTCCAACCCGGGGAGCTGTTTTTT.

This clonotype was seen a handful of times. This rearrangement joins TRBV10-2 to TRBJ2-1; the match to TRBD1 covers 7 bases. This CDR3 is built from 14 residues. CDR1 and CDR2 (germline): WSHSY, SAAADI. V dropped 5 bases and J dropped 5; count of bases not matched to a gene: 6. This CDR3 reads CASSRTGVDNEQFF. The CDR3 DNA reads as TGCGCCAGCAGTCGAACAGGGGTGGACAATGAGCAGTTCTTC.